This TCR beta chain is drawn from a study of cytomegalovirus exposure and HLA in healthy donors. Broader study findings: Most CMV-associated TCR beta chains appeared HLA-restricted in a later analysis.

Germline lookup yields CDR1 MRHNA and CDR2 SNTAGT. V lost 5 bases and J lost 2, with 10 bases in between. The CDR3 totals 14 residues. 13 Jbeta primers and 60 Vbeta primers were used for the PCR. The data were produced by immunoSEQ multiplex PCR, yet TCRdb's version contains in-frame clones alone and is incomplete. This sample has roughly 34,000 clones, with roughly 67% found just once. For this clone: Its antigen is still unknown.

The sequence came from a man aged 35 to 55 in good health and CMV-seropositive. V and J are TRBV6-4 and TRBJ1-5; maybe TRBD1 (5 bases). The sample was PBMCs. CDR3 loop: CASSNQGGNQPQHF. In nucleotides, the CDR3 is TGTGCCAGCAGTAACCAGGGTGGCAATCAGCCCCAGCATTTT.